The 32 T cell receptor beta chains below all came from one sample that was sequenced in a study of T cells in severe cutaneous drug reactions. TCR subtype-specific primers in iRepertoire multiplex PCR prepared libraries for bulk and single-cell sequencing. TCRdb re-called the multiplex PCR reads; one entry per CDR3 protein, DNA not given. The sample totals 8,800 or so distinct CDR3 sequences. Sequenced patients had Stevens-Johnson syndrome or toxic epidermal necrolysis caused by carbamazepine. The sequencing sample was made of cells from a skin blister. These receptor sequences come from a human donor with a severe cutaneous adverse drug reaction.

V and J are TRBV5-4 and TRBJ1-2. CDR1 and CDR2 from the germline V gene are SGHNT and YYREEE (reference sequence). This CDR3 has 14 amino acids. The CDR3 here is CASSQTTTQGGYTF.

This chain joins TRBV12-5 and TRBJ2-1. CDR1 LGHNT and CDR2 FRNRAP come from the germline V gene. This CDR3 spans 14 amino acids. CDR3 loop: CASGLQGSYNEQFF.

The gene calls are TRBV5-6 and TRBJ2-7. The CDR3 loop spans 14 amino acids. The germline V gene encodes CDR1 SGHDT and CDR2 YYEEEE. The CDR3 sequence is CASSLAVGAYEQYF. Together with reference TRBV5-6 and TRBJ2-7, the CDR3 gives the full variable domain: DAGVTQSPTHLIKTRGQQVTLRCSPKSGHDTVSWYQQALGQGPQFIFQYYEEEERQRGNFPDRFSGHQFPNYSSELNVNALLLGDSALYLCASSLAVGAYEQYFGPGTRLTVT.

This rearrangement joins TRBV12-3 or TRBV12-4 to TRBJ1-1; TCRdb lists TRBD1, though no DNA is available to test this call. The CDR3 extends over 13 amino acids. The CDR3 region is CATSLLGGGITFF.

V usage is TRBV20-1 and J usage is TRBJ2-7; TCRdb's D call of TRBD1 is untestable without DNA. The CDR3 contains 14 residues. Germline-derived CDR1 and CDR2 are DFQATT and SNEGSKA (reference sequence). The CDR3 sequence: CSASSVGTGYEQYF.

This chain uses TRBV6-5 with TRBJ1-1; without DNA, the TCRdb call of TRBD1 cannot be checked. The CDR3 consists of 16 residues. CDR1 MNHEY and CDR2 SVGAGI come from the germline V gene. This chain's CDR3 is CASSPNGKGSNTEAFF.

The V gene is TRBV5-4, the J gene TRBJ1-2; TCRdb picks TRBD1, but there is no DNA to check that call. Germline V gives CDR1 SGHNT, CDR2 YYREEE (reference sequence). The CDR3 loop spans 15 amino acids. CDR3 sequence: CASSLYIFQGDGYTF.

This chain connects TRBV12-3 or TRBV12-4 to TRBJ2-5. The CDR3 extends over 15 amino acids. CDR3 amino acids: CASSFGWTTRETQYF.

This clonotype ranks as medium-sized in terms of frequency. The J gene is TRBJ2-2, the V gene TRBV7-8; there is no DNA to check the TCRdb D call of TRBD2. The length of the CDR3 is 14 residues. Germline values: CDR1 SGHVS, CDR2 FQNEAQ. The CDR3 protein is CASSASSAAGELFF.

This sequence joins TRBV7-6 and TRBJ2-5; with no DNA, the TCRdb D assignment of TRBD1 cannot be verified. Germline CDR1 reads SGHVS; CDR2 reads FNYEAQ. The CDR3 extends over 15 amino acids. CDR3 loop: CASSPLRDSDETQYF. The full variable domain, rest sourced from reference TRBV7-6 and TRBJ2-5, is GAGVSQSPRYKVTKRGQDVALRCDPISGHVSLYWYRQALGQGPEFLTYFNYEAQQDKSGLPNDRFSAERPEGSISTLTIQRTEQRDSAMYRCASSPLRDSDETQYFGPGTRLLVL.

According to its frequency, this clonotype is medium-sized. J is TRBJ2-5 and V is TRBV7-8. The germline V gene has CDR1 SGHVS and CDR2 FQNEAQ. This CDR3 has 14 residues. The CDR3 loop reads CASSARPAVETQYF.

In terms of frequency, this clonotype is medium-sized. The V call is TRBV29-1, the J call TRBJ2-7. This CDR3 has 12 residues. Germline V gives CDR1 SQVTM, CDR2 ANQGSEA. This CDR3 is CSVVQETYEQYF.

The chain combines TRBV3-1 with TRBJ1-1. Per the germline V gene, CDR1 is LGHDT and CDR2 is YNNKEL (reference sequence). CDR3 length equals 14 residues. CDR3 amino acids: CASSQDWLNTEAFF.

V and J are TRBV28 and TRBJ2-7. Germline CDR1 is MDHEN and CDR2 is SYDVKM. CDR3 size: 13 residues. CDR3 sequence: CASSLSISYEQYF.

The gene calls are TRBV7-9 and TRBJ2-5. Per germline, CDR1 SEHNR and CDR2 FQNEAQ (reference sequence). The CDR3 extends over 15 amino acids. CDR3 sequence reads: CASSLVAQLEETQYF. The entire variable domain, with the rest obtained from reference TRBV7-9 and TRBJ2-5, is as follows: DTGVSQNPRHKITKRGQNVTFRCDPISEHNRLYWYRQTLGQGPEFLTYFQNEAQLEKSRLLSDRFSAERPKGSFSTLEIQRTEQGDSAMYLCASSLVAQLEETQYFGPGTRLLVL.

This clonotype ranks as large in terms of frequency. CDR3 amino acids: CASSYRERAGPKETQYF. V and J are TRBV6-6 and TRBJ2-5; TCRdb lists TRBD2, though no DNA is available to test this call. Germline assignment: CDR1 MNHNY and CDR2 SVGAGI (reference sequence). This CDR3 region has 17 residues.

V and J are TRBV5-4 and TRBJ2-7; the TRBD2 assignment by TCRdb is unverifiable without DNA. Germline assignment: CDR1 SGHNT and CDR2 YYREEE (reference sequence). The CDR3 spans 12 residues. The CDR3 is CASSLEREQQYF. The variable domain in full, completed from reference TRBV5-4 and TRBJ2-7, reads ETGVTQSPTHLIKTRGQQVTLRCSSQSGHNTVSWYQQALGQGPQFIFQYYREEENGRGNFPPRFSGLQFPNYSSELNVNALELDDSALYLCASSLEREQQYFGPGTRLTVT.

The chain links TRBV14 to TRBJ2-1. The CDR3 spans 12 residues. In germline, CDR1 is SGHDN, CDR2 FVKESK. The CDR3 sequence: CASSQDNVRRFF.

The chain employs TRBV20-1 and TRBJ2-5. Germline CDR1 is DFQATT and CDR2 is SNEGSKA (reference sequence). The CDR3 covers 13 residues. CDR3 protein: CSARTTVGETQYF.

This chain links TRBV20-1 with TRBJ2-7; TCRdb gives TRBD2 as the D gene, but with no DNA this cannot be confirmed. The germline CDR1 and CDR2 sequences are DFQATT and SNEGSKA (reference sequence). The CDR3 is 14 residues long. CDR3 in amino acids: CSASISGEGPEQYF.

The J gene is TRBJ1-4, the V gene TRBV4-3. This CDR3 contains 15 residues. Germline V CDR1 and CDR2: LGHNA, YSLEER. The CDR3 loop reads CASSQEGSTNEKLFF.

The chain is built from TRBV3-1 and TRBJ2-7; TCRdb names TRBD2, which stays unverified in the absence of DNA. CDR3 length equals 15 residues. Looked up from germline, CDR1 is LGHDT and CDR2 is YNNKEL (reference sequence). CDR3 sequence reads: CASSLGVGPADEQYF.

This chain uses TRBV24-1 with TRBJ2-6. The germline V gene encodes CDR1 KGHDR and CDR2 SFDVKD. The length of the CDR3 is 16 residues. The CDR3 spells CATSDFGNSGANVLTF.

The V and J genes are TRBV2 and TRBJ2-7. The CDR3 spans 11 residues. The germline V gene has CDR1 SNHLY and CDR2 FYNNEI. CDR3 residues: CASKQLYEQYF.

The CDR3 is CASSRDPRRGETQYF. This chain joins TRBV27 and TRBJ2-5; TCRdb names TRBD1, which stays unverified in the absence of DNA. This CDR3 contains 15 residues. Germline V CDR1 and CDR2: MNHEY, SMNVEV (reference sequence).

The chain combines TRBV4-1 with TRBJ1-1; the TCRdb call, TRBD1, lacks DNA for checking. The germline V gene encodes CDR1 MGHRA and CDR2 YSYEKL. The CDR3 totals 15 residues. This CDR3 reads CASSDRQGGGTEAFF.

The chain uses TRBV29-1 and TRBJ1-2. The CDR3 runs 13 residues. Germline-derived CDR1 and CDR2 are SQVTM and ANQGSEA. This CDR3 reads CSVESGRTRGYTF. The variable domain in full, with the rest retrieved from reference TRBV29-1 and TRBJ1-2, is SAVISQKPSRDICQRGTSLTIQCQVDSQVTMMFWYRQQPGQSLTLIATANQGSEATYESGFVIDKFPISRPNLTFSTLTVSNMSPEDSSIYLCSVESGRTRGYTFGSGTRLTVV.

In terms of frequency, this clonotype is medium-sized. CDR3 protein: CASSGTDSYEQYF. The rearrangement links TRBV2 to TRBJ2-7. The CDR3 loop spans 13 amino acids. Germline CDR1 reads SNHLY; CDR2 reads FYNNEI.

The rearrangement uses TRBV12-3 or TRBV12-4 and TRBJ2-2. CDR3 length: 15 residues. CDR3: CASSLSLGYTGELFF.

V and J are TRBV4-3 and TRBJ2-7. This CDR3 region has 14 residues. Germline V gene lookup returns CDR1 LGHNA and CDR2 YSLEER. The CDR3 loop reads CASSQASGPYEQYF.

This chain connects TRBV19 to TRBJ1-4. The CDR3 has 14 amino acids. Germline values: CDR1 LNHDA, CDR2 SQIVND (reference sequence). This CDR3 reads CASSEVLANEKLFF.

The chain links TRBV28 to TRBJ2-1; TCRdb outputs TRBD2, but without DNA this stays unchecked. Germline CDR1 MDHEN, CDR2 SYDVKM. This CDR3 is built from 14 residues. CDR3 protein: CASRVPGLALEQFF.